The TCR beta chain described here comes from a study of identical twins. Study-wide findings and caveats: Zero-insertion results could be subject to partial confounding by invariant MAIT and iNKT cells. Models underestimated out-of-frame TCR alpha sharing in monozygotic twins.

This clonotype was counted between two and nine times. Its target is not known. With V trimmed by 7 bases and J by 4 bases, 5 bases remained unmatched. The CDR3 is 12 amino acids. Germline V CDR1 and CDR2: SQVTM, ANQGSEA. In TCRdb, the 5' RACE reads were re-called with MiXCR into one record per CDR3 protein. The table includes roughly 200,000 distinct CDR3 sequences, less than 20% detected once. The same specimen was also included in a second study, on T cells expressing NK-cell markers. As reported in that work: The TCR beta repertoires originated in sorted CD3+CD56+NKG2C+, CD3+CD56+NKG2C- and CD3+CD56-NKG2C+ T cells. Over 5 donors showed dominant NKG2C+ clonotypes comprising about 1.0-7.0% of their CD8+ T cells.

The sequence was obtained from a woman in her late teens or twenties in good health. Sequenced: CD8+ T cells sorted from blood. The chain recombines TRBV29-1 with TRBJ2-7; 9 nucleotides match TRBD1. The CDR3 DNA reads TGCAGCGGGGACAGGGTTTCGTACGAGCAGTACTTC. As protein: CSGDRVSYEQYF.